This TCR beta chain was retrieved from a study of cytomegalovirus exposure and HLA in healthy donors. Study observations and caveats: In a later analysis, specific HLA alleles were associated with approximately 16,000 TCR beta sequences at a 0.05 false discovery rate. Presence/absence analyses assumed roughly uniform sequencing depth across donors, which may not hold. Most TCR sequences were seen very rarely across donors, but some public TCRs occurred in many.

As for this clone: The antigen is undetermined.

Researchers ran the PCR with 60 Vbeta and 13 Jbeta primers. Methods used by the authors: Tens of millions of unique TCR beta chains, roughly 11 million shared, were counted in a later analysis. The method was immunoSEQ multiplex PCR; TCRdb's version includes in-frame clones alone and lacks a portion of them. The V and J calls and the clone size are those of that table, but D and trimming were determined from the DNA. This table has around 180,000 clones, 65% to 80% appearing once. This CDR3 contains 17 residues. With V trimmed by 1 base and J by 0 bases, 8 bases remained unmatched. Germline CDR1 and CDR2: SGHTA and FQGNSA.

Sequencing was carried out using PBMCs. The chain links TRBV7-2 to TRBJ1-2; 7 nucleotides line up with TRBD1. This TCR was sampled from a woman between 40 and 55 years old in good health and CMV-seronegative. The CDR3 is CASSLGTTGASNYGYTF. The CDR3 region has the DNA TGTGCCAGCAGCTTAGGCACAACAGGGGCCTCTAACTATGGCTACACCTTC.